This TCR beta chain was identified in a study of blood T cells in healthy people across ages. The table lists this clonotype with many counts. The antigen remains undetermined. Study findings and constraints: Among T cells, TCR beta diversity per million cells dropped roughly linearly as age rose. Nothing was known about donor CMV status, and this possibly confounded expanded clonotype changes.

From germline, CDR1 is SQVTM and CDR2 ANQGSEA. The CDR3 is made up of 13 amino acids. Trimming took 5 bases from V and 2 from J; bases not matched to a gene: 5. A sample-barcoded 5' primer and a J-beta primer mix were used in a second PCR of about 7 to 12 cycles. TCRdb reprocessed the 5' RACE reads with MiXCR, giving one entry per CDR3 protein. The table has 1.5 million to 2 million distinct CDR3 sequences, around half seen once. Donation came from healthy Caucasian individuals in Russia who were aged about 6 to 95. The clonotype was recovered from a woman in her forties in good health. The sequenced sample consisted of blood. This chain uses TRBV29-1 with TRBJ2-5; 7 bases line up with TRBD1. The CDR3 spells CSVFRGFQETQYF. CDR3 bases: TGCAGCGTTTTCAGGGGGTTTCAAGAGACCCAGTACTTC.